The 18 T cell receptor beta chains reported below all come from one sample, sequenced in a study of T cell changes during pregnancy in multiple sclerosis. This table comes from immunoSEQ multiplex PCR, and its TCRdb copy is limited to in-frame clones, with some not included. The data show some 49,000 clones, 90% seen once. The specimen comprised peripheral blood, sampled after pregnancy. These TCRs come from a female donor in good health, enrolled as a control in a pregnancy study.

This clone has just one count. The chain joins TRBV6-1 to TRBJ2-7; 7 bases align to TRBD1. Germline loops: CDR1 MNHNS, CDR2 SASEGT. The V gene end was trimmed by 6 bases and the J gene end by 4 bases; junction bases not matched to a gene: 6. The CDR3 covers 13 residues. In nucleotides, the CDR3 is TGTGCCAGCAGCCGGACAGGAGAATACGAGCAGTACTTC. Translation gives CASSRTGEYEQYF.

This chain joins TRBV29-1 and TRBJ2-1; TRBD2 might be the D (6 bases). CDR3 size: 14 residues. Germline V CDR1 and CDR2: SQVTM, ANQGSEA. The ends were cut back, 4 bases at V and 8 bases at J, with 18 bases in the middle. CDR3 bases: TGCAGCGTTGTCCCGGGGGACTCATCCCATGAGCAGTTCTTC. Encoded protein: CSVVPGDSSHEQFF.

The J gene is TRBJ2-5, the V gene TRBV5-4, with TRBD1 identical over 8 bases. Germline V CDR1 and CDR2: SGHNT, YYREEE (reference sequence). The V gene end was trimmed by 4 bases and the J gene end by 5 bases; junction bases not matched to a gene: 7. CDR3 length: 14 residues. CDR3 residues: CASSKEDRVETQYF. The CDR3 nucleotides read TGTGCCAGCAGCAAAGAGGACAGGGTGGAGACCCAGTACTTC.

DNA of the CDR3: TGTGCCAGCAGCTTGGCGCCACAGGAATTCTATGGCTACACCTTC. This translates into CASSLAPQEFYGYTF. This chain uses TRBV5-4 with TRBJ1-2, with D tentatively TRBD1 (5 bases). This CDR3 has 15 residues. Trimming took off 0 bases at V and 4 bases at J, with 13 bases between the two ends. Germline V gene data show CDR1 as SGHNT and CDR2 as YYREEE (reference sequence).

The chain uses TRBV7-2 and TRBJ1-2, with 7 bases aligning to TRBD1. The CDR3 runs 14 residues. In germline, CDR1 is SGHTA, CDR2 FQGNSA. V trimming: 3 bases; J trimming: 4 bases; junction bases outside the gene matches: 5. The CDR3 protein is CASSFQGQTYGYTF. The CDR3 DNA reads TGTGCCAGCAGCTTTCAGGGACAGACCTATGGCTACACCTTC.

The genes are TRBV27 and TRBJ2-7; TRBD2 might be the D (5 bases). The CDR3 has 15 amino acids. CDR1 MNHEY and CDR2 SMNVEV come from the germline V gene (reference sequence). V lost 0 bases and J lost 3, with 12 bases in between. The CDR3 loop is CASSLSRGLGYEQYF. CDR3 coding DNA: TGTGCCAGCAGTTTATCAAGAGGACTGGGCTACGAGCAGTACTTC.

This chain connects TRBV2 to TRBJ2-7; 7 bases are a match to TRBD1. The CDR3 runs to 16 residues. Germline lookup yields CDR1 SNHLY and CDR2 FYNNEI. The trim removed 3 bases at V and 0 bases at J, leaving 8 bases unmatched. The CDR3 DNA reads as TGTGCCAGCAGTGATGAAGGGGGCCTTTTCTCCTACGAGCAGTACTTC. Residues: CASSDEGGLFSYEQYF.

The chain couples TRBV7-8 to TRBJ2-7, with 11 bases identical to TRBD2. This CDR3 has 18 amino acids. Trimming cost V 2 bases and J 0 bases; bases outside gene matches: 9. Germline V lookup: CDR1 SGHVS, CDR2 FQNEAQ. Written as DNA, the CDR3 is TGTGCCAGCAGCTTACCTGGGACTAGCGGCCACAGCTCCTACGAGCAGTACTTC. Its protein product is CASSLPGTSGHSSYEQYF.

This sequence joins TRBV19 and TRBJ2-2; TRBD2 agrees at 7 bases. J gave up 0 bases and V 5 bases, and 6 bases lay outside the gene matches. Germline loops: CDR1 LNHDA, CDR2 SQIVND (reference sequence). CDR3 length: 16 amino acids. The CDR3 here is CASSVPGLPNTGELFF. CDR3 coding DNA: TGTGCCAGTAGTGTTCCGGGACTACCGAACACCGGGGAGCTGTTTTTT.

This clone showed up just once. J is TRBJ1-5 and V is TRBV11-2; D is uncertain. Trimming removed 1 base from V and 4 bases from J, with 8 bases in between. The CDR3 is 14 residues long. Germline V gene data show CDR1 as SGHAT and CDR2 as FQNNGV. CDR3 sequence (DNA): TGTGCCAGCAGCTTAGGACGGGGAAATCAGCCCCAGCATTTT. Translation: CASSLGRGNQPQHF.

The genes are TRBV6-1 and TRBJ2-1, with D possibly being TRBD1 (5 bases). Per the germline V gene, CDR1 is MNHNS and CDR2 is SASEGT. V lost 1 base to trimming and J lost 2 bases, with 6 bases between them. There are 14 residues in the CDR3. The DNA for the CDR3 is TGTGCCAGCAGTGAAGAGGGGACCTACAATGAGCAGTTCTTC. The encoded protein is CASSEEGTYNEQFF.

The V call is TRBV10-3, the J call TRBJ1-5, with D perhaps matching TRBD1 (6 bases). The CDR3 is made up of 16 amino acids. V dropped 3 bases and J dropped 7 bases, with 19 bases sitting between them. Germline lookup yields CDR1 ENHRY and CDR2 SYGVKD. The CDR3 region is CAISESRAGERQPQHF. CDR3 nucleotides: TGTGCCATCAGTGAATCTAGGGCAGGGGAACGCCAGCCCCAGCATTTT.

The V gene is TRBV6-1, the J gene TRBJ1-4, with D possibly TRBD1 on 5 matching bases. The CDR3 totals 14 residues. The germline V gene encodes CDR1 MNHNS and CDR2 SASEGT. V dropped 3 bases and J dropped 6 bases, with 11 bases sitting between them. For the CDR3, the DNA is TGTGCCAGCAGTGACAGGGTGGGCTATGAAAAACTGTTTTTT. Protein sequence: CASSDRVGYEKLFF.

The rearrangement links TRBV9 to TRBJ2-1; 11 nucleotides line up with TRBD2. The V segment lost 0 bases and the J segment 5 bases; nucleotides outside the gene matches: 4. This CDR3 region has 16 residues. Germline V CDR1 and CDR2: SGDLS, YYNGEE. CDR3 nucleotides: TGTGCCAGCAGCGTAGGGTTACTAGCGGGGGACAATGAGCAGTTCTTC. Its protein is CASSVGLLAGDNEQFF.

The chain is built from TRBV6-4 and TRBJ2-3, with D unresolved. Between the trimmed V and J ends, which lost 0 bases and 2 bases, there was a span of 12 bases. The CDR3 sequence is 16 residues long. Germline loops: CDR1 MRHNA, CDR2 SNTAGT. CDR3 in DNA: TGTGCCAGCAGTGACTCTGTAGGAGACTCCACAGATACGCAGTATTTT. It specifies CASSDSVGDSTDTQYF.

This clone showed up just once. The chain joins TRBV4-2 to TRBJ1-2; 7 nucleotides agree with TRBD1. Germline V gene data show CDR1 as LGHNA and CDR2 as YNFKEQ. CDR3 size: 13 residues. After removal of 4 bases from V and 5 bases from J, the junction contained 4 bases not matched to a gene. CDR3 in amino acids: CASSPGQAYGYTF. DNA for the CDR3: TGTGCCAGCAGCCCAGGACAGGCTTATGGCTACACCTTC.

J is TRBJ2-1 and V is TRBV6-5; 7 bases are shared with TRBD1. Germline V gene lookup returns CDR1 MNHEY and CDR2 SVGAGI. The V segment lost 5 bases and the J segment 0 bases; nucleotides outside the gene matches: 4. The CDR3 runs 15 residues. The CDR3 loop is CASSPRDSSYNEQFF. In DNA form, the CDR3 reads TGTGCCAGCAGTCCCCGGGACAGCTCCTACAATGAGCAGTTCTTC.

The rearrangement links TRBV5-4 to TRBJ2-6; TRBD2 is a possible D gene (6 bases). The CDR3 is 18 amino acids. V lost 4 bases and J 4 bases, leaving 21 bases between the germline ends. CDR1 is SGHNT and CDR2 is YYREEE in the germline V gene (reference sequence). Written as DNA, the CDR3 is TGTGCCAGCAGCCGCCGGGGGATAAAGTCTTCCGGGGCCAACGTCCTGACTTTC. It is translated as CASSRRGIKSSGANVLTF.